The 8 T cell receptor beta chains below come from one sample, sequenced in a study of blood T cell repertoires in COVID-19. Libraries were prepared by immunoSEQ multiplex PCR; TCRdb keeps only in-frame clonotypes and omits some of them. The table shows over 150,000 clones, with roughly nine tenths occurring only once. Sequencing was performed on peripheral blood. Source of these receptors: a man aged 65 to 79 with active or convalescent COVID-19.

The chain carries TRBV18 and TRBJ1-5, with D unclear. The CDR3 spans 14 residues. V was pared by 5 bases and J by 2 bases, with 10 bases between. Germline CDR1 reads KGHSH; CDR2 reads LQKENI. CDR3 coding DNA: TGTGCCAGCTCAGACGACACTCGCAATCAGCCCCAGCATTTT. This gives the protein CASSDDTRNQPQHF.

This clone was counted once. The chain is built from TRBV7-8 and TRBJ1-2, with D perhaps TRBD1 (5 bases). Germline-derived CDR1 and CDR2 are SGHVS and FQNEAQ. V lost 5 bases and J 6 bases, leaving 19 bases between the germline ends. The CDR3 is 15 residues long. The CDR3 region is CASSPEGHAGNGYTF. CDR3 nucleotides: TGTGCCAGCAGCCCCGAGGGGCACGCGGGGAATGGCTACACCTTC.

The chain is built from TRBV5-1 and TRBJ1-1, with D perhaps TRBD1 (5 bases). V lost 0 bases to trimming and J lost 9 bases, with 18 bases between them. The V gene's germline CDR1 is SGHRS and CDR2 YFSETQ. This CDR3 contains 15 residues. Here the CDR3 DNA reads TGCGCCAGCAGCTTGGAAGGGGCAGCCAAGAGGAAAGCTTTCTTT. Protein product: CASSLEGAAKRKAFF.

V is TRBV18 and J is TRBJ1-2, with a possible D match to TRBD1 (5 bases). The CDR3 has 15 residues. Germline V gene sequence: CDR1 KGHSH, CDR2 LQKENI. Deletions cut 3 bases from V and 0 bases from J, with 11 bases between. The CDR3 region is CASSPGTGANYGYTF. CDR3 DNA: TGTGCCAGCTCACCCGGGACTGGAGCTAACTATGGCTACACCTTC.

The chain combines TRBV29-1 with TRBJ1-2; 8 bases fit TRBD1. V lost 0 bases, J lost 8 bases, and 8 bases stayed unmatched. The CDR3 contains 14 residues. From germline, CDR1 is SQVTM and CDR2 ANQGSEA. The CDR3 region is CSVEDQDRGSGYTF. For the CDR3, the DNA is TGCAGCGTTGAAGATCAAGACAGGGGCTCGGGCTACACCTTC.

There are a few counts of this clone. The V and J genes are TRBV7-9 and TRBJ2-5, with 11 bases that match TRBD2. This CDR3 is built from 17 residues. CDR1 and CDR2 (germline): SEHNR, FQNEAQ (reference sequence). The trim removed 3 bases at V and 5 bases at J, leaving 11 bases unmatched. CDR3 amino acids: CASSFPRSGRAQETQYF. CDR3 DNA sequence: TGTGCCAGCAGCTTCCCCCGTAGCGGGAGGGCCCAGGAGACCCAGTACTTC.

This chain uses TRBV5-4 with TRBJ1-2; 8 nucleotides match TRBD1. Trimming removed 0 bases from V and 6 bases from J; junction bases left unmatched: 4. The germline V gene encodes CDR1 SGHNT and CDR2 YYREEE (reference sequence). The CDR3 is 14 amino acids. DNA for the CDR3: TGTGCCAGCAGCTTGGACAGGGGGGCGGATGGCTACACCTTC. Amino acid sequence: CASSLDRGADGYTF.

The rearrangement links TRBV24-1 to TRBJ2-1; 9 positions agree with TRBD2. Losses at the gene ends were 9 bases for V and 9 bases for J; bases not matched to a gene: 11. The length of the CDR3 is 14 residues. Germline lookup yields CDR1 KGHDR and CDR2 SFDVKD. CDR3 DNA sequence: TGTGCCACCGCTCGCGGGAGGGCCCAGGGTGAGCAGTTCTTC. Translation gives CATARGRAQGEQFF.